A selection of T cell receptor beta chains follows, all from one sample in a study of human T cells and chemical hapten exposure. TCRdb re-called the RACE reads through MiXCR, storing one row per CDR3 protein. The repertoire holds 55,000 to 75,000 distinct CDR3 sequences, under 7.5% seen once, with around 3.4% in the top ten. The sample comprised whole blood. All receptors derive from a female donor in good health. Some clones in this sample may be carry-over from other donors' samples. Each CDR3 is given with its conserved first and last residue. The order of the fields is clone size, CDR3 length, D gene, J gene, V gene, CDR3 DNA, CDR3 protein. D genes are given only for firm matches. A clone size is listed for some rows: how often the clone was seen (once, few, many), or a class if it is expanded.

clone_size: many; cdr3_length: 16; d_call: TRBD1; j_call: TRBJ1-2; v_call: TRBV28; cdr3_nt: TGTGCCAGCAGGAATCGGGACAGCGAGGGGAACTATGGCTACACCTTC; cdr3_aa: CASRNRDSEGNYGYTF
clone_size: many; cdr3_length: 14; d_call: TRBD1; j_call: TRBJ1-5; v_call: TRBV29-1; cdr3_nt: TGCAGCGTTAGGATGACAGGGGGCGGTCAGCCCCAGCATTTT; cdr3_aa: CSVRMTGGGQPQHF
clone_size: many; cdr3_length: 13; d_call: NA; j_call: TRBJ2-1; v_call: TRBV12-3/TRBV12-4; cdr3_nt: TGTGCCAGCAGACGAGGACTCTACAATGAGCAGTTCTTC; cdr3_aa: CASRRGLYNEQFF
clone_size: many; cdr3_length: 14; d_call: NA; j_call: TRBJ2-1; v_call: TRBV7-8; cdr3_nt: TGTGCCAGCAGCTCGGGACTCGCTGTAAATGAGCAGTTCTTC; cdr3_aa: CASSSGLAVNEQFF
clone_size: NA; cdr3_length: 15; d_call: TRBD2; j_call: TRBJ2-3; v_call: TRBV2; cdr3_nt: TGTGCCAGCAGCTCAAGCGGGAGCGGCACAGATACGCAGTATTTT; cdr3_aa: CASSSSGSGTDTQYF
clone_size: many; cdr3_length: 14; d_call: TRBD1; j_call: TRBJ2-1; v_call: TRBV29-1; cdr3_nt: TGCAGCGTCTCCGGGACAGGGCTTAACAATGAGCAGTTCTTC; cdr3_aa: CSVSGTGLNNEQFF
clone_size: NA; cdr3_length: 13; d_call: NA; j_call: TRBJ1-5; v_call: TRBV12-3/TRBV12-4; cdr3_nt: TGTGCCAGCAGCCAGACTTGGGATCAGCCCCAGCATTTT; cdr3_aa: CASSQTWDQPQHF
clone_size: few; cdr3_length: 13; d_call: NA; j_call: TRBJ2-1; v_call: TRBV24-1; cdr3_nt: TGTGCCACCAGTGACCCGGGACGCAATGAGCAGTTCTTC; cdr3_aa: CATSDPGRNEQFF
clone_size: few; cdr3_length: 19; d_call: NA; j_call: TRBJ2-3; v_call: TRBV12-3/TRBV12-4; cdr3_nt: TGTGCCAGCAGTTCCGGTGTCCCCTTCGACCGAACTAGCACAGATACGCAGTATTTT; cdr3_aa: CASSSGVPFDRTSTDTQYF
clone_size: NA; cdr3_length: 14; d_call: TRBD1; j_call: TRBJ1-5; v_call: TRBV4-2; cdr3_nt: TGTGCCAGCAGCCAAAGGACAGGCGCTCAGCCCCAGCATTTT; cdr3_aa: CASSQRTGAQPQHF
clone_size: many; cdr3_length: 12; d_call: NA; j_call: TRBJ2-4; v_call: TRBV28; cdr3_nt: TGTGCCAGCAGCCAGGGTTTGAACATTCAGTACTTC; cdr3_aa: CASSQGLNIQYF
clone_size: many; cdr3_length: 15; d_call: TRBD2; j_call: TRBJ2-1; v_call: TRBV12-3/TRBV12-4; cdr3_nt: TGTGCCAGCAGTGATCCGGGACTAGCAAACAATGAGCAGTTCTTC; cdr3_aa: CASSDPGLANNEQFF
clone_size: NA; cdr3_length: 16; d_call: TRBD2; j_call: TRBJ2-7; v_call: TRBV28; cdr3_nt: TGTGCCAGCAGTTTATCGGCTAGCGGGAGTTTTTACGAGCAGTACTTC; cdr3_aa: CASSLSASGSFYEQYF
clone_size: NA; cdr3_length: 13; d_call: NA; j_call: TRBJ2-3; v_call: TRBV29-1; cdr3_nt: TGCAGCGTTGAAACTGGGAGTGCAGATACGCAGTATTTT; cdr3_aa: CSVETGSADTQYF
clone_size: many; cdr3_length: 16; d_call: NA; j_call: TRBJ2-1; v_call: TRBV7-2; cdr3_nt: TGTGCCAGCAGCTTAGTTGGGGGCCCAAAAGTCGATGAGCAGTTCTTC; cdr3_aa: CASSLVGGPKVDEQFF
clone_size: many; cdr3_length: 15; d_call: NA; j_call: TRBJ2-6; v_call: TRBV7-9; cdr3_nt: TGTGCCAGCAGCAGGACGGTTTTTGAGGCCAACGTCCTGACTTTC; cdr3_aa: CASSRTVFEANVLTF
clone_size: NA; cdr3_length: 12; d_call: NA; j_call: TRBJ1-2; v_call: TRBV3-1; cdr3_nt: TGTGCCAGTCGGAATTGGGAGTATGGCTACACCTTC; cdr3_aa: CASRNWEYGYTF
clone_size: many; cdr3_length: 12; d_call: NA; j_call: TRBJ1-5; v_call: TRBV10-2; cdr3_nt: TGCGCCAGCAGTGAGCTCAATCAGCCCCAGCATTTT; cdr3_aa: CASSELNQPQHF
clone_size: many; cdr3_length: 17; d_call: NA; j_call: TRBJ2-1; v_call: TRBV2; cdr3_nt: TGTGCCAGCAGTGTGGTTTCAGGGGCAGCCAGGGGAAATGAGCAGTTCTTC; cdr3_aa: CASSVVSGAARGNEQFF
clone_size: many; cdr3_length: 16; d_call: TRBD1; j_call: TRBJ1-5; v_call: TRBV5-1; cdr3_nt: TGCGCCAGCAGCCCCGGGACAGGGTTGGTTAATCAGCCCCAGCATTTT; cdr3_aa: CASSPGTGLVNQPQHF
clone_size: many; cdr3_length: 15; d_call: NA; j_call: TRBJ2-3; v_call: TRBV7-3; cdr3_nt: TGTGCCAGCAGCTTAATCGGCGGGATGACAGATACGCAGTATTTT; cdr3_aa: CASSLIGGMTDTQYF
clone_size: many; cdr3_length: 11; d_call: NA; j_call: TRBJ2-7; v_call: TRBV30; cdr3_nt: TGTGCCTGGGGGACACTCCACGAGCAGTACTTC; cdr3_aa: CAWGTLHEQYF
clone_size: NA; cdr3_length: 11; d_call: TRBD1; j_call: TRBJ2-7; v_call: TRBV30; cdr3_nt: TGTGCCTGGTGGACAGGGTACGAGCAGTACTTC; cdr3_aa: CAWWTGYEQYF